This TCR beta chain was retrieved from a study of CXCR4 blockade with PD-1 therapy in pancreatic cancer. General observations from the study: More frequent amino acid clones had more nucleotide rearrangements, suggesting convergent selection. Only TCRbeta chains were sequenced here.

The assay was immunoSEQ multiplex PCR, and TCRdb's table has in-frame clones only and misses some. The sample has roughly 18,000 clones; about 72% are singletons. The archived tumor blocks came from patients without neoadjuvant therapy before resection. Worth noting for this clone: Its antigen is unknown.

The CDR3 covers 17 residues. Germline lookup yields CDR1 LNHDA and CDR2 SQIVND (reference sequence). With V trimmed by 1 base and J by 5 bases, 13 bases remained unmatched. This receptor was taken from a human donor with pancreatic ductal adenocarcinoma. This rearrangement joins TRBV19 to TRBJ2-5; 7 nucleotides agree with TRBD1. The sample taken for sequencing was tumor tissue. The CDR3, as DNA: TGTGCCAGTAGTATAGCCGTGGGACAGTCCGGGTGGGAGACCCAGTACTTC. This encodes CASSIAVGQSGWETQYF. The whole variable domain, filled in from reference TRBV19 and TRBJ2-5, reads DGGITQSPKYLFRKEGQNVTLSCEQNLNHDAMYWYRQDPGQGLRLIYYSQIVNDFQKGDIAEGYSVSREKKESFPLTVTSAQKNPTAFYLCASSIAVGQSGWETQYFGPGTRLLVL.